These T cell receptor beta chains were read from a single sample in a study of T cell changes during pregnancy in multiple sclerosis. Assay: immunoSEQ multiplex PCR; the TCRdb copy retains only in-frame clones and omits some. The table has around 67,000 clones, 90% seen once. The source material was peripheral blood, sampled after pregnancy. The receptors come from a female donor in good health, enrolled as a control in a pregnancy study. Both conserved end residues are part of each CDR3. The order of the fields is J gene, clone size, V gene, CDR3 protein. Expanded clones get a size class; other rows say once, few or many, or leave the size out.

TRBJ2-7 - TRBV18 CASSPGQRTYEQYF
TRBJ2-7 - TRBV18 CASSPVWASGVGSSEQYF
TRBJ2-6 - TRBV6-1 CASSHRGRSNVLTF
TRBJ1-5 - TRBV5-1 CASSLDPYSNQPQHF
TRBJ2-2 - TRBV7-9 CASSAALAGGTGELFF
TRBJ1-2 - TRBV12-5 CASGLVNRENGYTF
TRBJ1-2 - TRBV7-9 CASSTTPGQTHHNYGYTF
TRBJ2-1 - TRBV7-8 CASSLGVAGGIYNEQFF
TRBJ2-3 - TRBV2 CASSASGSWADTQYF
- - TRBV30 CAWRSWTGTYEQYF
TRBJ1-4 few TRBV7-9 CASSPPGVSGEKLFF
TRBJ2-5 - TRBV5-6 CASSSGRLAGYLQETQYF
TRBJ1-4 - TRBV5-1 CASSRRPGGSNEKLFF
TRBJ2-2 - TRBV7-2 CASSGLDNTGELFF
TRBJ1-5 - TRBV19 CASSIEMRPQHF
TRBJ2-2 - TRBV6-5 CASSYTSSAGELFF
TRBJ1-4 - TRBV5-1 CASSRGQGNEKLFF
TRBJ2-7 - TRBV2 CASKTELSSYEQYF
TRBJ2-3 - TRBV7-9 CASSLTRDTQYF
TRBJ2-3 - TRBV30 CAWSRPTSGATDTQYF
TRBJ1-1 - TRBV10-3 CAISSPLNTEAFF
TRBJ1-2 - TRBV4-2 CASSQIPAEANYGYTF